This T cell receptor (beta chain) was observed in a study of T cell changes during pregnancy in multiple sclerosis. The V segment lost 6 bases and the J segment 3 bases; nucleotides outside the gene matches: 7. The CDR3 loop spans 15 amino acids. Looked up from germline, CDR1 is LNHDA and CDR2 is SQIVND (reference sequence). Assay used: immunoSEQ multiplex PCR; TCRdb lists only in-frame clones, some missing. Found here are about 38,000 clones, around nine tenths of them singletons; the top ten hold 0.56%. This specimen was CD4+ T cells from peripheral blood mononuclear cells, taken before pregnancy. The clonotype originates from a female donor with multiple sclerosis, enrolled in a pregnancy study. V usage is TRBV19 and J usage is TRBJ1-2; 10 positions match TRBD1. The CDR3 bases are TGTGCCAGTAGCCCCCGGGACAGGGGCTACTATGGCTACACCTTC. Its protein is CASSPRDRGYYGYTF.